This T cell receptor beta chain was observed in a study of blood T cells in healthy people across ages. Samples each had at least 5 micrograms of total RNA extracted. Study-wide results and limits: When set beside aged donors, long-lived donors presented more naive CD4+ cells and higher diversity.

On this clonotype itself: Its antigen remains unidentified.

A second 7 to 11 cycle PCR used barcoded and J-beta primers. TCRdb reprocessed the 5' RACE reads with MiXCR, giving one entry per CDR3 protein. Of about 1.8 million distinct CDR3 sequences listed, 49% are singletons. Germline V gives CDR1 SEHNR, CDR2 FQNEAQ (reference sequence). CDR3 size: 15 residues. Trimming cost V 5 bases and J 4 bases, with 16 bases left between them. The genes are TRBV7-9 and TRBJ2-3, with D perhaps matching TRBD2 (6 bases). The sequence came from a middle-aged woman in good health. Sequenced sample: blood. The CDR3 is CASSQSGGVSDTQYF. Written as DNA, the CDR3 is TGTGCCAGCAGCCAAAGCGGCGGGGTGTCAGATACGCAGTATTTT.